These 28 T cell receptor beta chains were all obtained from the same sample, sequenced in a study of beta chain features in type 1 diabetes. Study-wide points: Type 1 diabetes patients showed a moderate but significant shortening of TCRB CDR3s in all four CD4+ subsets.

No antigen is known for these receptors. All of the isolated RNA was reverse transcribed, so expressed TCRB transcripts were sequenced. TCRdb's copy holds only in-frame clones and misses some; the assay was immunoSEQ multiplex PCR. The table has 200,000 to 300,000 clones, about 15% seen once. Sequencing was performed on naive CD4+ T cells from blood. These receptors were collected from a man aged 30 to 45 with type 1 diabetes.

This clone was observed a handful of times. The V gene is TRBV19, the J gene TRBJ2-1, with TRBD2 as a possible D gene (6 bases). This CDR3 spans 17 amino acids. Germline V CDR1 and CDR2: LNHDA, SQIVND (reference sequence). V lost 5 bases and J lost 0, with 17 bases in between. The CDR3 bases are TGTGCCAGTAGTCATCCTCTAGCGTTAAGCTCCTACAATGAGCAGTTCTTC. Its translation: CASSHPLALSSYNEQFF.

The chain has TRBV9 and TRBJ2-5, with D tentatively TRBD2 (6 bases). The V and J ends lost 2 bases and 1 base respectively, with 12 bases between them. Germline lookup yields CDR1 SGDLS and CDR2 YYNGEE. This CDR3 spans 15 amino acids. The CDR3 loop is CASSVYGGLQETQYF. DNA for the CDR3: TGTGCCAGCAGCGTTTACGGGGGTCTCCAAGAGACCCAGTACTTC.

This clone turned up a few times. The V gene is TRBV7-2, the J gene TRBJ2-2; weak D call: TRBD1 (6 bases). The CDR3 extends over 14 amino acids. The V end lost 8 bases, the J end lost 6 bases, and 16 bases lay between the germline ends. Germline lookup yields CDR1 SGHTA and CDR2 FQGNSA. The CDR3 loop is CASLQGRPPGELFF. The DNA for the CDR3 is TGTGCCAGCTTACAGGGACGGCCGCCCGGGGAGCTGTTTTTT.

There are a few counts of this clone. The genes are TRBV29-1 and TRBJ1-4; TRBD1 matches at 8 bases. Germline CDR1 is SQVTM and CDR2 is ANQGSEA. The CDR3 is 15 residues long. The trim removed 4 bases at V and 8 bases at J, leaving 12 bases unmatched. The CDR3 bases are TGCAGCGTTGCGCCGGGGACAGGTCAACGGGAAAAACTGTTTTTT. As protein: CSVAPGTGQREKLFF.

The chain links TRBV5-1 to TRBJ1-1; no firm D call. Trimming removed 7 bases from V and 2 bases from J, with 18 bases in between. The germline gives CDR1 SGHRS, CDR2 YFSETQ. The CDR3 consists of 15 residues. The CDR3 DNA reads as TGCGCCAGCTCGTTTGATCCGGGAGGAAACACTGAAGCTTTCTTT. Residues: CASSFDPGGNTEAFF.

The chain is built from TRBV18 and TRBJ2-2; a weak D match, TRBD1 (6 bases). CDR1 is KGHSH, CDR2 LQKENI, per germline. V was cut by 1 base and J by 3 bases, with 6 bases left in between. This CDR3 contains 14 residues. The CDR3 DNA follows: TGTGCCAGCTCACCACAGGGGGACACCGGGGAGCTGTTTTTT. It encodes CASSPQGDTGELFF.

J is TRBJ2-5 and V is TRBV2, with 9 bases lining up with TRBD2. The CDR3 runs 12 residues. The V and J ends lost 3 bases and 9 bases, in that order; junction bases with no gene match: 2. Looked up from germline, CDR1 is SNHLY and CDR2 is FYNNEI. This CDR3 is CASSEAGGSQYF. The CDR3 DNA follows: TGTGCCAGCAGTGAGGCGGGGGGGTCCCAGTACTTC. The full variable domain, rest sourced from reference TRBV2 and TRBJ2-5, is EPEVTQTPSHQVTQMGQEVILRCVPISNHLYFYWYRQILGQKVEFLVSFYNNEISEKSEIFDDQFSVERPDGSNFTLKIRSTKLEDSAMYFCASSEAGGSQYFGPGTRLLVL.

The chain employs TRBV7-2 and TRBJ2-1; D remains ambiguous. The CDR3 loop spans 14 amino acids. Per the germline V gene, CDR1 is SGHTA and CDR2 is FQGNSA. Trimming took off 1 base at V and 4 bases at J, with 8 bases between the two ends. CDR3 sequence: CASSLEQLYNEQFF. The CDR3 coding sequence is TGTGCCAGCAGCTTAGAACAGCTATACAATGAGCAGTTCTTC.

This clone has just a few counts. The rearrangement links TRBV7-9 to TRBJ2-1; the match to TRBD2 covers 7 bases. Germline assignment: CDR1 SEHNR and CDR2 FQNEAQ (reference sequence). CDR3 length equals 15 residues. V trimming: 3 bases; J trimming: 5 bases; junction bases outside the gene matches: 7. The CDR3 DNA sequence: TGTGCCAGCAGCTTTGTCTCGGGGGGTAACAATGAGCAGTTCTTC. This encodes CASSFVSGGNNEQFF.

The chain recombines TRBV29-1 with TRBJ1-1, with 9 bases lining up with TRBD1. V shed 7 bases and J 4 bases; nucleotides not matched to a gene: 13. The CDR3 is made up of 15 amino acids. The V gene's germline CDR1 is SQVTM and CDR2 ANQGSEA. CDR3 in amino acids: CSGGQGAPQATEAFF. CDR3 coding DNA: TGCAGCGGGGGACAGGGTGCTCCCCAAGCCACTGAAGCTTTCTTT.

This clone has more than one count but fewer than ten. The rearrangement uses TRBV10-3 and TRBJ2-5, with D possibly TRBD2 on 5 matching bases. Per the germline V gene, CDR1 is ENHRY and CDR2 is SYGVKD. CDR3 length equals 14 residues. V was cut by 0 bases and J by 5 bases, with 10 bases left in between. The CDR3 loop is CAISESPPGETQYF. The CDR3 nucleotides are TGTGCCATCAGTGAGTCCCCACCGGGGGAGACCCAGTACTTC.

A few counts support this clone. The CDR3 is CASSAGLAIDEQYF. The CDR3 nucleotides read TGCGCCAGCAGCGCGGGACTAGCGATCGACGAGCAGTACTTC. The rearrangement joins TRBV4-1 to TRBJ2-7; TRBD2 agrees at 10 bases. Looked up from germline, CDR1 is MGHRA and CDR2 is YSYEKL. The trim removed 5 bases at V and 5 bases at J, leaving 6 bases unmatched. CDR3 length equals 14 residues.

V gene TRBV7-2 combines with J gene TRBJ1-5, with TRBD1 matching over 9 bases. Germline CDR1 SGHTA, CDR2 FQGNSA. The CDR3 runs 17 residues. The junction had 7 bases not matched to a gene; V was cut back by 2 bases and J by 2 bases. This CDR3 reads CASSLRDRDLGNQPQHF. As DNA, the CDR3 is TGTGCCAGCAGCTTACGGGACAGGGATTTAGGCAATCAGCCCCAGCATTTT.

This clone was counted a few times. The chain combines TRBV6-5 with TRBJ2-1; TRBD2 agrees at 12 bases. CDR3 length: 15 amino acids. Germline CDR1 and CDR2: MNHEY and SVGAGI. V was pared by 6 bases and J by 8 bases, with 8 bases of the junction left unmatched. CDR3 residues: CASSHGLAGMYEQFF. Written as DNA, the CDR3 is TGTGCCAGCAGCCACGGACTAGCGGGAATGTATGAGCAGTTCTTC.

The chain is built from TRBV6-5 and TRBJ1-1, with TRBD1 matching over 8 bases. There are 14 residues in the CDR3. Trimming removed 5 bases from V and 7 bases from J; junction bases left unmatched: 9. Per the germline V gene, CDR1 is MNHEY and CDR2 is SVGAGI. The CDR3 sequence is CASSRGQGSNEAFF. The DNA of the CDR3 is TGTGCCAGCAGTCGCGGACAGGGCTCGAATGAAGCTTTCTTT.

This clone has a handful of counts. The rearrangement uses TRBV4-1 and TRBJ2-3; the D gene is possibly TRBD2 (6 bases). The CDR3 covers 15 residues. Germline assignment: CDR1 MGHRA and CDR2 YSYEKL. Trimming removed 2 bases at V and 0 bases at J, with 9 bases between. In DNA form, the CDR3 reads TGCGCCAGCAGCCAACCCAGCGGGAGCACAGATACGCAGTATTTT. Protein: CASSQPSGSTDTQYF.

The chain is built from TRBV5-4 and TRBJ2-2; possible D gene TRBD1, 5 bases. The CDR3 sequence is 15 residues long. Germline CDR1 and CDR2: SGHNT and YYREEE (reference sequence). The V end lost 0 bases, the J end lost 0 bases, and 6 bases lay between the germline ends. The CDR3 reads CASSLGQPNTGELFF. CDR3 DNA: TGTGCCAGCAGCTTGGGACAGCCGAACACCGGGGAGCTGTTTTTT. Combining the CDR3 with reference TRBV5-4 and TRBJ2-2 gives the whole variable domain ETGVTQSPTHLIKTRGQQVTLRCSSQSGHNTVSWYQQALGQGPQFIFQYYREEENGRGNFPPRFSGLQFPNYSSELNVNALELDDSALYLCASSLGQPNTGELFFGEGSRLTVL.

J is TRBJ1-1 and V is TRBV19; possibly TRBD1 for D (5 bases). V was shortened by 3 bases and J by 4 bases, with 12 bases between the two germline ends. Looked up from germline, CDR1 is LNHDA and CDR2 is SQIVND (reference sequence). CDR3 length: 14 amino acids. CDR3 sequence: CASSMRGGVTEAFF. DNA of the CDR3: TGTGCCAGTAGTATGAGGGGAGGGGTCACTGAAGCTTTCTTT.

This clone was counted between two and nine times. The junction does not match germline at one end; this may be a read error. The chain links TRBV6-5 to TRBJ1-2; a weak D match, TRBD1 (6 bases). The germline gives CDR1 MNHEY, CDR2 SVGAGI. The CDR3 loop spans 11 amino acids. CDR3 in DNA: TGTGCCAGCAGCCGGAACAGGGTCGTCGCCTTC. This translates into CASSRNRVVAF.

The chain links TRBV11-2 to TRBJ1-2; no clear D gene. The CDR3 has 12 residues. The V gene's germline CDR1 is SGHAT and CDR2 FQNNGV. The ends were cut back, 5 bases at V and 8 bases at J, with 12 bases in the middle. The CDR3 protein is CASSTVGEGYTF. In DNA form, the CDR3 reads TGTGCCAGCAGCACCGTCGGGGAGGGCTACACCTTC.

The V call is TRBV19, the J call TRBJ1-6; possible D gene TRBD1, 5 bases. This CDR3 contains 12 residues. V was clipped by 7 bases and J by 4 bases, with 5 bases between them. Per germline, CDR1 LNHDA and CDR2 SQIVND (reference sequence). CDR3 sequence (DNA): TGTGCCAGTACAGGGTATAATTCACCCCTCCACTTT. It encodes CASTGYNSPLHF.

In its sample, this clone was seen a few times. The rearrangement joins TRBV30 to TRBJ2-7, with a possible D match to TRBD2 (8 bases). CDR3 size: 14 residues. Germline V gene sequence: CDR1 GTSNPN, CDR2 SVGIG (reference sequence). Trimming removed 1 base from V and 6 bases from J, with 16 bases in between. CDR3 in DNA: TGTGCCTGGAGTGCCGGGACTAGGGGGCTCGAGCAGTACTTC. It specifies CAWSAGTRGLEQYF. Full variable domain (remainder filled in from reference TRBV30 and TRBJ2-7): SQTIHQWPATLVQPVGSPLSLECTVEGTSNPNLYWYRQAAGRGLQLLFYSVGIGQISSEVPQNLSASRPQDRQFILSSKKLLLSDSGFYLCAWSAGTRGLEQYFGPGTRLTVT.

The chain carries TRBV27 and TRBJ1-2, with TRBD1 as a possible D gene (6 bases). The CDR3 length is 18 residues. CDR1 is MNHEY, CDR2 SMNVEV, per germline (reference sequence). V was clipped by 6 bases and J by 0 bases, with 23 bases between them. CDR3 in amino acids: CASSRGGTVSLTNYGYTF. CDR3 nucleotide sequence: TGTGCCAGCAGCCGAGGGGGAACAGTTTCCCTTACTAACTATGGCTACACCTTC.

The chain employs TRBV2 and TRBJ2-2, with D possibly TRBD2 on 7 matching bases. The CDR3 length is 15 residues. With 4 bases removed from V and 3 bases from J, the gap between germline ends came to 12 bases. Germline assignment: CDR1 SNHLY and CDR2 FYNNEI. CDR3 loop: CASSVRGGDTGELFF. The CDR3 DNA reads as TGTGCCAGCAGTGTTCGAGGGGGGGACACCGGGGAGCTGTTTTTT.

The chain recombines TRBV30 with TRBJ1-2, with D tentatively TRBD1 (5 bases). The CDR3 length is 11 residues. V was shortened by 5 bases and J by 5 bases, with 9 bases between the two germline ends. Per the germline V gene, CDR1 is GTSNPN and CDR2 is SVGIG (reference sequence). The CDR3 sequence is CAWGTWYGYTF. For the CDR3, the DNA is TGTGCCTGGGGGACTTGGTATGGCTACACCTTC. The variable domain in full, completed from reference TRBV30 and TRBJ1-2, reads SQTIHQWPATLVQPVGSPLSLECTVEGTSNPNLYWYRQAAGRGLQLLFYSVGIGQISSEVPQNLSASRPQDRQFILSSKKLLLSDSGFYLCAWGTWYGYTFGSGTRLTVV.

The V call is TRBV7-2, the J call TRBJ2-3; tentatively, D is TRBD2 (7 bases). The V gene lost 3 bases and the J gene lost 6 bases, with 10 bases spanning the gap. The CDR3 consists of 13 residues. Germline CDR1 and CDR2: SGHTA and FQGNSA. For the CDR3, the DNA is TGTGCCAGCAGCTTTAGGGGGGGGGATACGCAGTATTTT. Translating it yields CASSFRGGDTQYF.

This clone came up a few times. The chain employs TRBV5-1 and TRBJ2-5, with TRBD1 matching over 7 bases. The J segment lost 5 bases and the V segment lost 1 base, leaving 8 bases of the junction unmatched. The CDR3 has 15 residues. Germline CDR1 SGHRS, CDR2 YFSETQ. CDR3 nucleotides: TGCGCCAGCAGCTTGTCGGGCCAGGGGGTCGAGACCCAGTACTTC. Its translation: CASSLSGQGVETQYF.

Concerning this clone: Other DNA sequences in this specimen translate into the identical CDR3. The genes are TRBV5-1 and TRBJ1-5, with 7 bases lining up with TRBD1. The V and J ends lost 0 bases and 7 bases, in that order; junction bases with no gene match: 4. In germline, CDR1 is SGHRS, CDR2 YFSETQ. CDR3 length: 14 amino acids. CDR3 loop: CASSLGGGGQPQHF. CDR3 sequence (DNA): TGCGCCAGCAGCTTGGGAGGGGGCGGGCAGCCCCAGCATTTT.